Described below is a single T cell receptor (beta chain) sequence and its context. This clonotype was recorded at least ten times. This clone's antigen is unknown. No much larger clone is present one base from it, and per-base qualities are unavailable. The CDR3 spans 12 residues, from the cysteine through the phenylalanine. Only the CDR3 region is kept as DNA, spanning 36 bases read in frame from base 1. V and J lose 0 bases and 4 bases, and a span of 3 bases separates them. CDR1 and CDR2, per the germline V gene, are KGHSH and LQKENI. The data are from a study of lung T cells in sarcoidosis with Löfgren's syndrome (dated by TCRdb to 2015 to 2018). At the level of the whole study: Sarcoidosis was characterized as a granulomatous disease that mainly affects the lungs and features an accumulation of CD4+ T cells in bronchoalveolar lavage fluid. The repertoire analyses were focused on Lofgren's syndrome patients.

General findings and caveats noted by the study authors: Multiple Lofgren's syndrome patients were reported to share TRAV12-1 and TRBV2 CDR3 motifs, a finding that suggests public CD4+ TCR repertoires. Recognition of a sarcoidosis-associated antigen was only suggested; the antigen itself remained putative and unidentified. In Lofgren's syndrome patients, relative to control subjects, TRAV12-1 and TRBV2 were reported to be the most expanded V gene segments. Analysis of alphabeta pairing showed that TRAV12-1 paired preferentially with TRBV2, and the TCRs formed by this pairing showed CDR3 homology.

TCR repertoires were profiled from CD4+ T cells obtained by bronchoalveolar lavage. Sequenced using an Illumina MiSeq. TCRdb's own reprocessing of the public reads used fastp at Q25 and MiXCR and kept productive beta chains. When rows share a CDR3 protein, they turn into one entry using the most common DNA and genes. In all, the sample holds more than 8,500 distinct CDR3 sequences, and about 21% of those were seen once. Around 23% of the sample is in the top ten clones. Sequences were obtained from CD4+ T cells from bronchoalveolar lavage fluid. The clonotype originates from a human donor with sarcoidosis (Löfgren's syndrome or another form), or a control subject (not recorded which). The receptor chain draws on TRBV18 and TRBJ2-5; the D segment cannot be called with confidence. The CDR3 protein: CASSPPGETQYF. The DNA is TGTGCCAGCTCACCACCTGGAGAGACCCAGTACTTC.